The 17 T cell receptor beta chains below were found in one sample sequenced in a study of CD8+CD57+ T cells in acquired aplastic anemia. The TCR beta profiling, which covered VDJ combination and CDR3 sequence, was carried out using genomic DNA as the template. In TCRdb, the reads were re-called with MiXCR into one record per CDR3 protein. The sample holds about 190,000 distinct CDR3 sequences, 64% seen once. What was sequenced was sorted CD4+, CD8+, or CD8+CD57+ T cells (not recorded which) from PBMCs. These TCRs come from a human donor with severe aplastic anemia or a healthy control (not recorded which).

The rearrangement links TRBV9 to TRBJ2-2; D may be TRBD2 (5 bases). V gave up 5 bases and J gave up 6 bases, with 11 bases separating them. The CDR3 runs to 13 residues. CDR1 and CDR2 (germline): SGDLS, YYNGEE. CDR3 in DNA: TGTGCCAGCAGGCCGAGGGTATCCGGGGAGCTGTTTTTT. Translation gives CASRPRVSGELFF.

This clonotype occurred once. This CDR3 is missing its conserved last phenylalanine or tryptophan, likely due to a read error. DNA for the CDR3: TGTGCCAGCAAGCCCTCCTTGGCGGTGAACACTGAGGCTTTCTCT. It encodes CASKPSLAVNTEAFS. V gene TRBV6-1 combines with J gene TRBJ1-1, with D unclear. The CDR3 covers 15 residues. Per germline, CDR1 MNHNS and CDR2 SASEGT.

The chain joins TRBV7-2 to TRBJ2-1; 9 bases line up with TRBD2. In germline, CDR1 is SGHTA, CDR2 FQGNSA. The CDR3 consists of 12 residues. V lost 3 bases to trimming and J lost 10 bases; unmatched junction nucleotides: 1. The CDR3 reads CASSFGLAEQFF. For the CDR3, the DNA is TGTGCCAGCAGCTTTGGACTAGCGGAGCAGTTCTTC.

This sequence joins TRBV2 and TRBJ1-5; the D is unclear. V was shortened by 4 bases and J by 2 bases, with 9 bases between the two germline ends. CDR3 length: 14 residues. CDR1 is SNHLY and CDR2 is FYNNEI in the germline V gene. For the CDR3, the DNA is TGTGCCAGCAGTGTAGGGCGAGGCAATCAGCCCCAGCATTTT. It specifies CASSVGRGNQPQHF. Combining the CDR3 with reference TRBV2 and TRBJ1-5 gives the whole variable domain EPEVTQTPSHQVTQMGQEVILRCVPISNHLYFYWYRQILGQKVEFLVSFYNNEISEKSEIFDDQFSVERPDGSNFTLKIRSTKLEDSAMYFCASSVGRGNQPQHFGDGTRLSIL.

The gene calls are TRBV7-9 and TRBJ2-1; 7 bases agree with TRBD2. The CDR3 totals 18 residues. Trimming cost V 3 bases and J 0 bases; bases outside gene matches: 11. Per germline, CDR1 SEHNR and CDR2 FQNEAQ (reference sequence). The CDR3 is CASSFSWGGRGSYNEQFF. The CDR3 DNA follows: TGTGCCAGCAGCTTTAGTTGGGGTGGGAGGGGCTCCTACAATGAGCAGTTCTTC.

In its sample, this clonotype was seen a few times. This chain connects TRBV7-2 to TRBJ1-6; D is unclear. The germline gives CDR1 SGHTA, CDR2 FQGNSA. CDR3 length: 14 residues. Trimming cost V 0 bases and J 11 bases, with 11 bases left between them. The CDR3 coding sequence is TGTGCCAGCAGCTTAGCGGACTACGCAACACCCCTCCACTTT. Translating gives CASSLADYATPLHF.

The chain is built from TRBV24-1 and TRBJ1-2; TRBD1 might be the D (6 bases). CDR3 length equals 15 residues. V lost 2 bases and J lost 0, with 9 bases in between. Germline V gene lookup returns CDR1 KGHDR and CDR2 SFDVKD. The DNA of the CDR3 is TGTGCCACCAGTGATTCAGGGGACCCTAACTATGGCTACACCTTC. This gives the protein CATSDSGDPNYGYTF.

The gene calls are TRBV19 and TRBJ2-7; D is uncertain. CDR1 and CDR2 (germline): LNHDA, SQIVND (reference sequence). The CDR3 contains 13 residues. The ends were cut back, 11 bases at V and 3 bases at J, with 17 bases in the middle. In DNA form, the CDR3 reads TGTGCCTGCAGTATCACCTGGGGCTACGAGCAGTACTTC. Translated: CACSITWGYEQYF. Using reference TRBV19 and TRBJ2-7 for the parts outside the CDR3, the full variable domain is DGGITQSPKYLFRKEGQNVTLSCEQNLNHDAMYWYRQDPGQGLRLIYYSQIVNDFQKGDIAEGYSVSREKKESFPLTVTSAQKNPTAFYLCACSITWGYEQYFGPGTRLTVT.

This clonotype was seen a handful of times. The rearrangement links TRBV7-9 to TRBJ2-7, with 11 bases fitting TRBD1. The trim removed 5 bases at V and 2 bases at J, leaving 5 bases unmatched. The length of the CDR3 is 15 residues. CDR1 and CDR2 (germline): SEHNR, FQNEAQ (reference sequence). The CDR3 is CASSPTGQGAYEQYF. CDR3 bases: TGTGCCAGCAGCCCTACGGGACAGGGGGCCTACGAGCAGTACTTC. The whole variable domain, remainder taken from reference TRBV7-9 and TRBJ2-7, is DTGVSQNPRHKITKRGQNVTFRCDPISEHNRLYWYRQTLGQGPEFLTYFQNEAQLEKSRLLSDRFSAERPKGSFSTLEIQRTEQGDSAMYLCASSPTGQGAYEQYFGPGTRLTVT.

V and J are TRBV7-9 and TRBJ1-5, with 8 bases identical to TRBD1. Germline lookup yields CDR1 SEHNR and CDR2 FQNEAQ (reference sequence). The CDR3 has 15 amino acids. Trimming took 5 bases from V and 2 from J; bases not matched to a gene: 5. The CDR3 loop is CASSHSGQGNQPQHF. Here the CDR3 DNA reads TGTGCCAGCAGCCATTCGGGACAGGGCAATCAGCCCCAGCATTTT.

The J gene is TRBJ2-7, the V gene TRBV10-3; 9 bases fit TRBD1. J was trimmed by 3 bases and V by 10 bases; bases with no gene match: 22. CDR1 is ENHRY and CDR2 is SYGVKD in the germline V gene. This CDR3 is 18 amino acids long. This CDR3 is CATTIPGTGSPGFYEQYF. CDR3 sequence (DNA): TGTGCCACCACCATCCCCGGGACAGGGTCTCCTGGCTTCTACGAGCAGTACTTC.

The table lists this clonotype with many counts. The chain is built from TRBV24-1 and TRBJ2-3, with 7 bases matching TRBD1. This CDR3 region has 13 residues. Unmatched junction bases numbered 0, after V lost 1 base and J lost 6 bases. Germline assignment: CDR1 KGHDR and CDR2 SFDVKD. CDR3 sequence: CATSDLQGDTQYF. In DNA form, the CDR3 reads TGTGCCACCAGTGATTTACAGGGGGATACGCAGTATTTT.

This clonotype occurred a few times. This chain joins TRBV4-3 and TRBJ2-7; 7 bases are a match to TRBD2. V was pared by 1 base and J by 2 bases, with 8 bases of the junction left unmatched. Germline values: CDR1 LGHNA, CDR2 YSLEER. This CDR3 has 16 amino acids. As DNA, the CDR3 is TGCGCCAGCAGCCAAGCCTCCACTAGCGCAGCCTACGAGCAGTACTTC. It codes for CASSQASTSAAYEQYF.

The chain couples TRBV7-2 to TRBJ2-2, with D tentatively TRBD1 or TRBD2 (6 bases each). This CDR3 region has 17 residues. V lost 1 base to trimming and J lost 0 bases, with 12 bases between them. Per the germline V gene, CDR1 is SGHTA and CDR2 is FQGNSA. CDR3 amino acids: CASSLVQGGPNTGELFF. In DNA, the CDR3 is TGTGCCAGCAGCTTAGTACAGGGAGGACCGAACACCGGGGAGCTGTTTTTT.

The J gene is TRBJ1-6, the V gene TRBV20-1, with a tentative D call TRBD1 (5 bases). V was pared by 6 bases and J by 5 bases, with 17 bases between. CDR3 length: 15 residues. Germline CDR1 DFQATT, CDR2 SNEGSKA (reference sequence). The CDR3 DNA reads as TGCAGTGCCAGAAAACCGGGGCCAGATAATTCACCCCTCCACTTT. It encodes CSARKPGPDNSPLHF.

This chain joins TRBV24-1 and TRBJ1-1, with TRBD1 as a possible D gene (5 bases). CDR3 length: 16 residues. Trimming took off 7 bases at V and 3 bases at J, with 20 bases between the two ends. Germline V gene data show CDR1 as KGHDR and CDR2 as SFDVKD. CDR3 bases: TGTGCCACCAGAGTCGGGGGTGCGGGAGGGCACACTGAAGCTTTCTTT. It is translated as CATRVGGAGGHTEAFF.

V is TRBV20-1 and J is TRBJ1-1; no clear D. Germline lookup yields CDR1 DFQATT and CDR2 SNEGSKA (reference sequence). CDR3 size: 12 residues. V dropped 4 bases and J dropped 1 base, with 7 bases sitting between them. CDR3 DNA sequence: TGCAGTGCTATGGGTGAGAACACTGAAGCTTTCTTT. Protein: CSAMGENTEAFF.